This TCR beta chain was recovered during a study of blood T cells in healthy people across ages. Whole-study findings and limits: Reliance upon unsorted PBMCs precluded definitive naive versus antigen-experienced comparison. It was found that TCR beta diversity correlated strongly with the percentage of naive T cells. Donors of long life had a larger count of naive CD4+ cells and greater diversity than aged donors.

Primers used in a second PCR of about 7 to 12 cycles were a sample-barcoded 5' primer and a J-beta primer mix. TCRdb re-called the 5' RACE reads through MiXCR, storing one row per CDR3 protein. The data hold more than 800,000 distinct CDR3 sequences, with more than 25% observed a single time. A note on this clonotype: Its antigen is as yet unknown.

The sequencing sample was made of blood. The receptor was isolated from a woman of 80 years or more in good health.

The CDR3 nucleotides are TGCGCCAGCAGCCAGGCAGCGGGGGAGAGCACAGATACGCAGTATTTT. This codes for CASSQAAGESTDTQYF. The chain carries TRBV4-3 and TRBJ2-3; 8 nucleotides align to TRBD2. This CDR3 has 16 amino acids. Germline loops: CDR1 LGHNA, CDR2 YSLEER. V dropped 3 bases and J dropped 0; count of bases not matched to a gene: 5.